Shown below are 31 T cell receptor beta chains from a single sample sequenced in a study of blood T cells in healthy people across ages. With a J-beta primer mix and a sample-barcoded 5' primer, a second PCR ran about 7 to 11 cycles. TCRdb fed the 5' RACE reads into MiXCR, producing one record per CDR3 protein. The sample records about 380,000 distinct CDR3 sequences, more than 45% being singletons. Input material: blood. Source of these receptors: a man aged 55 to 70 in good health.

The chain employs TRBV29-1 and TRBJ1-2; D may be TRBD1 (5 bases). The germline V gene encodes CDR1 SQVTM and CDR2 ANQGSEA. The V gene lost 0 bases and the J gene lost 5 bases, with 16 bases spanning the gap. The CDR3 length is 15 residues. CDR3 in amino acids: CSVEDYGARTYGYTF. The CDR3 bases are TGCAGCGTTGAAGATTACGGGGCCCGGACTTATGGCTACACCTTC. The entire variable domain, with the rest obtained from reference TRBV29-1 and TRBJ1-2, is as follows: SAVISQKPSRDICQRGTSLTIQCQVDSQVTMMFWYRQQPGQSLTLIATANQGSEATYESGFVIDKFPISRPNLTFSTLTVSNMSPEDSSIYLCSVEDYGARTYGYTFGSGTRLTVV.

This CDR3 reads CASTPGTVSYEQYF. The DNA for the CDR3 is TGTGCCAGCACCCCCGGGACCGTCTCCTACGAGCAGTACTTC. This sequence joins TRBV12-3 or TRBV12-4 and TRBJ2-7, with D perhaps being TRBD1 or TRBD2 (5 bases each). Deletions cut 7 bases from V and 0 bases from J, with 13 bases between. This CDR3 region has 14 residues.

This clonotype occurred once. This rearrangement joins TRBV6-4 to TRBJ2-3; D unresolved. CDR1 and CDR2 from the germline V gene are MRHNA and SNTAGT. This CDR3 has 15 amino acids. V was shortened by 7 bases and J by 2 bases, with 16 bases between the two germline ends. Here the CDR3 DNA reads TGTGCCAGCACCTATGACACCGGCTCCACAGATACGCAGTATTTT. Its protein product is CASTYDTGSTDTQYF.

With regard to this clonotype: At one of its ends the junction is not consistent with the germline gene, which may arise from a read error. The V gene is TRBV7-2, the J gene TRBJ2-4; D gene uncertain. This CDR3 is built from 14 residues. The germline gives CDR1 SGHTA, CDR2 FQGNSA. CDR3 coding DNA: TGTGCCAGCAGCTTAGCGAGGCCGAAAAACGTTCAGTACTTC. Translating it yields CASSLARPKNVQYF.

This chain joins TRBV28 and TRBJ2-6; TRBD2 might be the D (6 bases). The V end lost 7 bases, the J end lost 0 bases, and 13 bases lay between the germline ends. The CDR3 has 16 residues. Germline assignment: CDR1 MDHEN and CDR2 SYDVKM. The CDR3 here is CASTGGAASGANVLTF. The CDR3 DNA reads TGTGCCAGCACCGGAGGGGCAGCCTCTGGGGCCAACGTCCTGACTTTC.

V and J are TRBV20-1 and TRBJ2-1, with D unresolved. The CDR3 spans 12 residues. Germline CDR1 reads DFQATT; CDR2 reads SNEGSKA (reference sequence). With 5 bases removed from V and 0 bases from J, the gap between germline ends came to 5 bases. The DNA of the CDR3 is TGCAGTGCTGTGAGCTCCTACAATGAGCAGTTCTTC. Protein: CSAVSSYNEQFF.

The chain employs TRBV7-6 and TRBJ2-5; 7 bases line up with TRBD1. The CDR3 extends over 16 amino acids. Germline V gives CDR1 SGHVS, CDR2 FNYEAQ. The V gene end was trimmed by 4 bases and the J gene end by 2 bases; junction bases not matched to a gene: 10. This CDR3 is CASSSSTGSLQETQYF. CDR3 nucleotide sequence: TGTGCCAGCAGCTCCTCGACAGGGTCCCTACAAGAGACCCAGTACTTC.

This chain's CDR3 is CSARASGYTDTQYF. The CDR3 bases are TGCAGTGCTAGGGCTAGCGGTTACACAGATACGCAGTATTTT. The chain employs TRBV20-1 and TRBJ2-3; 7 bases align to TRBD2. Looked up from germline, CDR1 is DFQATT and CDR2 is SNEGSKA (reference sequence). J lost 2 bases, V lost 3 bases, and 5 bases had no gene match. There are 14 residues in the CDR3.

The V and J genes are TRBV6-2 or TRBV6-3 and TRBJ1-2, with TRBD1 matching over 12 bases. V shed 6 bases and J 7 bases; nucleotides not matched to a gene: 6. Germline V CDR1 and CDR2: MNHEY, SVGEGT. CDR3 length equals 14 residues. CDR3 bases: TGTGCCAGCAGGACGGGACAGGGGGCGGCTGGCTACACCTTC. Its translation is CASRTGQGAAGYTF.

The rearrangement uses TRBV24-1 and TRBJ1-2, with D possibly matching TRBD1 (5 bases). Germline loops: CDR1 KGHDR, CDR2 SFDVKD. The CDR3 length is 16 residues. Trimming shortened V by 3 bases and J by 4 bases, and 17 bases separated the two germline ends. Here the CDR3 DNA reads TGTGCCACCAGTGATCGATGGACACCCACTGGCTATGGCTACACCTTC. Translation: CATSDRWTPTGYGYTF.

This clonotype has only a few counts. The chain combines TRBV7-6 with TRBJ2-5; D might be TRBD1 (6 bases). The CDR3 spans 15 residues. The V and J ends lost 1 base and 5 bases respectively, with 14 bases between them. In germline, CDR1 is SGHVS, CDR2 FNYEAQ. The DNA of the CDR3 is TGTGCCAGCAGCTTAGAAATGAACAGGGACGAGACCCAGTACTTC. Protein product: CASSLEMNRDETQYF.

The chain couples TRBV6-4 to TRBJ2-1; unclear D gene. V gave up 0 bases and J gave up 7 bases, with 7 bases separating them. This CDR3 region has 13 residues. In germline, CDR1 is MRHNA, CDR2 SNTAGT. CDR3 protein: CASSDSFTNEQFF. For the CDR3, the DNA is TGTGCCAGCAGTGACTCGTTTACGAATGAGCAGTTCTTC.

The chain combines TRBV5-1 with TRBJ2-7; 12 bases map to TRBD2. The V gene end was trimmed by 4 bases and the J gene end by 7 bases; junction bases not matched to a gene: 9. Germline values: CDR1 SGHRS, CDR2 YFSETQ. This CDR3 has 15 residues. CDR3 sequence reads: CASSTRLAGDGEQYF. CDR3 DNA sequence: TGCGCCAGCAGCACTCGACTAGCGGGAGACGGGGAGCAGTACTTC.

The V gene is TRBV7-9, the J gene TRBJ2-3, with 9 nucleotides matching TRBD1. CDR1 is SEHNR, CDR2 FQNEAQ, per germline (reference sequence). This CDR3 contains 14 residues. With 9 bases clipped from V and 5 bases from J, the junction kept 9 bases outside the gene matches. Here the CDR3 DNA reads TGTGCCAGTGATGGGACAGGGATTCAAGATACGCAGTATTTT. Its protein is CASDGTGIQDTQYF.

With respect to this clonotype: Its ends do not fully match the called genes, so a read error is possible. The chain has TRBV11-3 and TRBJ2-5; a weak D match, TRBD1 (5 bases). There are 14 residues in the CDR3. From germline, CDR1 is SGHNT and CDR2 YENEEA. CDR3 residues: CTSSLGDSEETQYF. CDR3 nucleotides: TGTACCAGCAGCTTAGGTGACAGCGAGGAGACCCAGTACTTC.

This clonotype occurred a few times. The chain carries TRBV11-2 and TRBJ2-7; 8 bases map to TRBD1. The CDR3 spans 15 residues. Germline-derived CDR1 and CDR2 are SGHAT and FQNNGV. The ends lost 5 bases at V and 0 bases at J; junction bases unmatched: 6. The DNA of the CDR3 is TGTGCCAGCAGCCAGGGGACAGGCAGCTCCTACGAGCAGTACTTC. The encoded protein is CASSQGTGSSYEQYF.

This sequence joins TRBV14 and TRBJ2-4; a weak D match, TRBD2 (6 bases). The CDR3 totals 14 residues. V gave up 1 base and J gave up 13 bases, with 17 bases separating them. Germline CDR1 SGHDN, CDR2 FVKESK. CDR3 protein: CASSQGRAGGEQYF. DNA for the CDR3: TGTGCCAGCAGCCAAGGAAGGGCAGGAGGGGAGCAGTACTTC.

This chain uses TRBV6-6 with TRBJ2-1; D ambiguous. This CDR3 has 17 amino acids. V gave up 0 bases and J gave up 3 bases, with 15 bases separating them. Germline-derived CDR1 and CDR2 are MNHNY and SVGAGI (reference sequence). The CDR3: CASSYSSGNGIYNEQFF. The CDR3 nucleotides read TGTGCCAGCAGTTACTCGTCGGGTAATGGGATCTACAATGAGCAGTTCTTC.

This clonotype showed up just a few times. This rearrangement joins TRBV6-4 to TRBJ2-1, with D tentatively TRBD1 or TRBD2 (5 bases each). Trimming pared 5 bases from V and 0 bases from J, leaving 8 bases between. Germline assignment: CDR1 MRHNA and CDR2 SNTAGT. The CDR3 has 14 amino acids. This CDR3 reads CASSRDVSYNEQFF. CDR3 DNA sequence: TGTGCCAGCAGTCGGGACGTCTCCTACAATGAGCAGTTCTTC.

This clonotype was observed a handful of times. The chain employs TRBV15 and TRBJ2-3, with D possibly TRBD2 on 6 matching bases. The germline CDR1 and CDR2 sequences are LNHNV and YYDKDF (reference sequence). V was clipped by 1 base and J by 4 bases, with 15 bases between them. The CDR3 has 16 residues. CDR3 loop: CATSRGSGGRADTQYF. The CDR3 nucleotides are TGTGCCACCAGCAGAGGGTCTGGGGGGAGAGCAGATACGCAGTATTTT.

The J gene is TRBJ2-4, the V gene TRBV27; 7 nucleotides line up with TRBD1. The end of the DNA aligns better with TRBJ2-7, so the J call may be wrong. The germline gives CDR1 MNHEY, CDR2 SMNVEV (reference sequence). There are 14 residues in the CDR3. Here the CDR3 DNA reads TGTGCCAGCAAGCCGAACCGGGACAGCTACGAGCAGTACTTC. Amino acids: CASKPNRDSYEQYF.

The chain combines TRBV11-1 with TRBJ2-4; D may correspond to TRBD1 or TRBD2 (5 bases each). The CDR3 runs 15 residues. V was cut by 4 bases and J by 5 bases, with 15 bases left in between. Per germline, CDR1 SGHAT and CDR2 FQDESV (reference sequence). In DNA form, the CDR3 reads TGTGCCAGCAGCTCCTCTTGGGGGTGGGAAAACATTCAGTACTTC. Translated: CASSSSWGWENIQYF. Variable domain in full (rest from reference TRBV11-1 and TRBJ2-4): EAEVAQSPRYKITEKSQAVAFWCDPISGHATLYWYRQILGQGPELLVQFQDESVVDDSQLPKDRFSAERLKGVDSTLKIQPAELGDSAMYLCASSSSWGWENIQYFGAGTRLSVL.

V is TRBV7-2 and J is TRBJ2-3; possibly TRBD2 for D (5 bases). CDR1 and CDR2 (germline): SGHTA, FQGNSA. The V end was cut by 4 bases, the J end by 1 base, with 12 bases between. CDR3 length: 15 amino acids. In nucleotides, the CDR3 is TGTGCCAGCAGCTCCCTGAGGGCGGGCACAGATACGCAGTATTTT. It yields the protein CASSSLRAGTDTQYF.

The CDR3 DNA reads as TGTGCCAGCAGCGCCGTATTGAAGAGCTCCTACGAGCAGTACTTC. Its protein product is CASSAVLKSSYEQYF. V gene TRBV7-8 combines with J gene TRBJ2-7, with D uncertain. This CDR3 comprises 15 residues. Trimming removed 5 bases from V and 0 bases from J, with 14 bases in between. In germline, CDR1 is SGHVS, CDR2 FQNEAQ. The full variable domain, its missing parts supplied by reference TRBV7-8 and TRBJ2-7, is GAGVSQSPRYKVAKRGQDVALRCDPISGHVSLFWYQQALGQGPEFLTYFQNEAQLDKSGLPSDRFFAERPEGSVSTLKIQRTQQEDSAVYLCASSAVLKSSYEQYFGPGTRLTVT.

This clonotype appeared a few times. V is TRBV29-1 and J is TRBJ2-4, with 8 bases that match TRBD1. Trimming cost V 6 bases and J 0 bases; bases outside gene matches: 13. CDR1 and CDR2 (germline): SQVTM, ANQGSEA. The CDR3 totals 17 residues. The CDR3 DNA sequence: TGCAGCGTGGAATCGGACAGGGCTAAACTAGCCAAAAACATTCAGTACTTC. Its translation: CSVESDRAKLAKNIQYF. The whole variable domain, filled in from reference TRBV29-1 and TRBJ2-4, reads SAVISQKPSRDICQRGTSLTIQCQVDSQVTMMFWYRQQPGQSLTLIATANQGSEATYESGFVIDKFPISRPNLTFSTLTVSNMSPEDSSIYLCSVESDRAKLAKNIQYFGAGTRLSVL.

Only a few counts were recorded for this clonotype. The rearrangement uses TRBV9 and TRBJ2-7, with D perhaps matching TRBD1 (5 bases). V lost 4 bases and J 1 base, leaving 12 bases between the germline ends. Germline V lookup: CDR1 SGDLS, CDR2 YYNGEE. The CDR3 sequence is 14 residues long. The chain's CDR3 is CASSPQGWSYEQYF. In nucleotides, the CDR3 is TGTGCCAGCAGCCCTCAGGGTTGGTCCTACGAGCAGTACTTC.

The chain links TRBV6-5 to TRBJ2-1, with 9 bases fitting TRBD1. The CDR3 totals 15 residues. Germline values: CDR1 MNHEY, CDR2 SVGAGI. The trim removed 0 bases at V and 10 bases at J, leaving 7 bases unmatched. Here the CDR3 reads CASSYSPGQGVEQFF. The DNA for the CDR3 is TGTGCCAGCAGTTACTCCCCGGGACAGGGCGTAGAGCAGTTCTTC.

This clonotype was seen a handful of times. The chain uses TRBV4-1 and TRBJ1-4, with 7 bases aligning to TRBD1. Germline values: CDR1 MGHRA, CDR2 YSYEKL. The CDR3 has 13 residues. Trimming removed 2 bases from V and 10 bases from J; junction bases left unmatched: 4. The chain's CDR3 is CASSQIGDRKLFF. The CDR3 region has the DNA TGCGCCAGCAGCCAAATCGGGGACAGAAAACTGTTTTTT.

This chain joins TRBV6-5 and TRBJ2-5; perhaps TRBD1 as D (5 bases). V dropped 8 bases and J dropped 4 bases, with 17 bases sitting between them. There are 14 residues in the CDR3. The germline V gene has CDR1 MNHEY and CDR2 SVGAGI. CDR3 residues: CASCRAGRRETQYF. The CDR3 nucleotides are TGTGCCAGCTGTAGGGCAGGGCGGCGAGAGACCCAGTACTTC.

This clonotype was seen a few times. This chain links TRBV5-1 with TRBJ2-3, with D hard to call. The CDR3 consists of 13 residues. Germline lookup yields CDR1 SGHRS and CDR2 YFSETQ. The ends were cut back, 2 bases at V and 6 bases at J, with 10 bases in the middle. In DNA form, the CDR3 reads TGCGCCAGCAGCTTCGGCCCGCAGGATACGCAGTATTTT. Encoded protein: CASSFGPQDTQYF.

CDR3 protein: CASTLGTFSTSTDTQYF. CDR3 DNA sequence: TGTGCCAGCACCCTGGGGACTTTCAGCACTAGCACAGATACGCAGTATTTT. This chain joins TRBV12-3 or TRBV12-4 and TRBJ2-3; TRBD2 might be the D (6 bases). The length of the CDR3 is 17 residues. Deletions cut 7 bases from V and 0 bases from J, with 20 bases between.